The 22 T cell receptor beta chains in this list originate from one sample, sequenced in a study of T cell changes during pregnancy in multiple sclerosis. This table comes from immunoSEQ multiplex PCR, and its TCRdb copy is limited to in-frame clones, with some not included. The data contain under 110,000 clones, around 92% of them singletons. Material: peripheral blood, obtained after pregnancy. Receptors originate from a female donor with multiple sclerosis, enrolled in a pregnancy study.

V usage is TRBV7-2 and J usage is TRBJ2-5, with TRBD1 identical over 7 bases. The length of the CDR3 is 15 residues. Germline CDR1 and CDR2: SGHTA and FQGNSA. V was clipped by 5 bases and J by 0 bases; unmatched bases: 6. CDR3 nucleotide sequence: TGTGCCAGCAGCGTTGACAGGGCTTACCAAGAGACCCAGTACTTC. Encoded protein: CASSVDRAYQETQYF. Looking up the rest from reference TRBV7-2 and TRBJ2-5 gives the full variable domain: GAGVSQSPSNKVTEKGKDVELRCDPISGHTALYWYRQSLGQGLEFLIYFQGNSAPDKSGLPSDRFSAERTGGSVSTLTIQRTQQEDSAVYLCASSVDRAYQETQYFGPGTRLLVL.

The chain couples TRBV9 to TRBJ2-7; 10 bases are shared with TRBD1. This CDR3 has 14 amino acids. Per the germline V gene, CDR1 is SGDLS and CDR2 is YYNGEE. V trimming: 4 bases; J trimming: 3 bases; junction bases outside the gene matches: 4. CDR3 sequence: CASSPRTGGYEQYF. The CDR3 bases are TGTGCCAGCAGCCCGAGGACAGGGGGCTACGAGCAGTACTTC. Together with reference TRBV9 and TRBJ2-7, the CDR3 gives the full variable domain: DSGVTQTPKHLITATGQRVTLRCSPRSGDLSVYWYQQSLDQGLQFLIQYYNGEERAKGNILERFSAQQFPDLHSELNLSSLELGDSALYFCASSPRTGGYEQYFGPGTRLTVT.

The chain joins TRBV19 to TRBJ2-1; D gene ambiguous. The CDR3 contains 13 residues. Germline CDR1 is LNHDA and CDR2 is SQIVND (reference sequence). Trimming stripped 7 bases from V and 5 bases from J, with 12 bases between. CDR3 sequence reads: CASKLGVNNEQFF. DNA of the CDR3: TGTGCCAGTAAGTTAGGAGTCAACAATGAGCAGTTCTTC.

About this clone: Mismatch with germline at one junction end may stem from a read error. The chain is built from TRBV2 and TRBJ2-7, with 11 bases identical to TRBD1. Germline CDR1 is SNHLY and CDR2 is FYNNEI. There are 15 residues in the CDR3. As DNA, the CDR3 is TGTGCCACCAGTTTACAAGGGACAGGGGGAGACGAGCAGTACTTC. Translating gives CATSLQGTGGDEQYF. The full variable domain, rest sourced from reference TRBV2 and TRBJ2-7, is EPEVTQTPSHQVTQMGQEVILRCVPISNHLYFYWYRQILGQKVEFLVSFYNNEISEKSEIFDDQFSVERPDGSNFTLKIRSTKLEDSAMYFCATSLQGTGGDEQYFGPGTRLTVT.

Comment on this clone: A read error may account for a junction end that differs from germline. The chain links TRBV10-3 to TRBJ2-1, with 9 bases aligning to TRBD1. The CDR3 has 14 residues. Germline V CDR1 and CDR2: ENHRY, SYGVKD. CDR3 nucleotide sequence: TGTGCCACCAGTGCGGGACAGGGATCCAATGAGCAGTTCTTC. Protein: CATSAGQGSNEQFF.

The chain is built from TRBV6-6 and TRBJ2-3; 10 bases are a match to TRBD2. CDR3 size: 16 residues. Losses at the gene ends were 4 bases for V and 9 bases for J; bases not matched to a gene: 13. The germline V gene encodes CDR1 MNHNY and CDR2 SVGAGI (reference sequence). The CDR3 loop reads CASSLSSGGPQSTQYF. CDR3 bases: TGTGCCAGCAGTTTGAGTAGCGGGGGGCCCCAGAGCACGCAGTATTTT.

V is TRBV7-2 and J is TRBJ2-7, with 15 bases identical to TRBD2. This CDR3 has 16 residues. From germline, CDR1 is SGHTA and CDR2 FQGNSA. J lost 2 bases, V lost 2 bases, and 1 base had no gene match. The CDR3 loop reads CASSLRTSGGAYEQYF. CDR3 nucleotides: TGTGCCAGCAGCTTACGGACTAGCGGGGGGGCCTACGAGCAGTACTTC.

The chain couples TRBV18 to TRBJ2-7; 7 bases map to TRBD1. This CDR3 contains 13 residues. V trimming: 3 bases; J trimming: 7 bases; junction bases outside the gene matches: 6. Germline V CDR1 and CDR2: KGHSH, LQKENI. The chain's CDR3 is CASSPKGAHEQYF. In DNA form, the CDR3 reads TGTGCCAGCTCACCCAAGGGGGCTCATGAGCAGTACTTC. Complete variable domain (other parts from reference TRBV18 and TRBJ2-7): NAGVMQNPRHLVRRRGQEARLRCSPMKGHSHVYWYRQLPEEGLKFMVYLQKENIIDESGMPKERFSAEFPKEGPSILRIQQVVRGDSAAYFCASSPKGAHEQYFGPGTRLTVT.

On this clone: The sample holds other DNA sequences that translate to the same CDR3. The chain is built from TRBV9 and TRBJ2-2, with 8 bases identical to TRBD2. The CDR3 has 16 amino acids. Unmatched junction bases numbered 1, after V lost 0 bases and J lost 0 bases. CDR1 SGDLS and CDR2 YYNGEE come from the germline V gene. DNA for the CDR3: TGTGCCAGCAGCGTAGCGGGGGGGCCGAACACCGGGGAGCTGTTTTTT. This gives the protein CASSVAGGPNTGELFF.

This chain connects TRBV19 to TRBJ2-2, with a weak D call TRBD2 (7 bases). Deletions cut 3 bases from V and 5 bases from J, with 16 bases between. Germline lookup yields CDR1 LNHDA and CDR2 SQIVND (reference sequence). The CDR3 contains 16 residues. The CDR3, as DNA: TGTGCCAGTAGTATTAGGGGGGGGACTGGGACCGGGGAGCTGTTTTTT. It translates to CASSIRGGTGTGELFF.

The CDR3 DNA reads as TGCGCCAGCAGCCAAGACCGTCTCAGGGCCAATCTTTATGGCTACACCTTC. Residues: CASSQDRLRANLYGYTF. The chain has TRBV4-1 and TRBJ1-2, with D perhaps TRBD1 (5 bases). CDR1 is MGHRA, CDR2 YSYEKL, per germline. Trimming removed 0 bases from V and 5 bases from J, with 19 bases in between. The CDR3 is 17 residues long.

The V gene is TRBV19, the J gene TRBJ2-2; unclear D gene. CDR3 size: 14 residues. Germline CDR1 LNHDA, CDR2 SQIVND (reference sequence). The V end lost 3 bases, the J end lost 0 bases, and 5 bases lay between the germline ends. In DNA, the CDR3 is TGTGCCAGTAGTATCCGTACGAACACCGGGGAGCTGTTTTTT. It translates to CASSIRTNTGELFF. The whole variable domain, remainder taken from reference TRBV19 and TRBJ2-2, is DGGITQSPKYLFRKEGQNVTLSCEQNLNHDAMYWYRQDPGQGLRLIYYSQIVNDFQKGDIAEGYSVSREKKESFPLTVTSAQKNPTAFYLCASSIRTNTGELFFGEGSRLTVL.

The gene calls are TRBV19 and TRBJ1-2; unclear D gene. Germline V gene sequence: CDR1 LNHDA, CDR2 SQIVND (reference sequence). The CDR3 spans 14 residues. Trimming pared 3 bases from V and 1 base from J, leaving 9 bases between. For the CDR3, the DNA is TGTGCCAGTAGTATTAGAACAGTTAACTATGGCTACACCTTC. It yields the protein CASSIRTVNYGYTF.

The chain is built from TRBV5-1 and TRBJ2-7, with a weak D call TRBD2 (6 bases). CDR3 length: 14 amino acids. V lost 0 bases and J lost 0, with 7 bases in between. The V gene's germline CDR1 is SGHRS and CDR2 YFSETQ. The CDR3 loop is CASSLVAASYEQYF. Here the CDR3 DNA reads TGCGCCAGCAGCTTGGTAGCGGCCTCCTACGAGCAGTACTTC.

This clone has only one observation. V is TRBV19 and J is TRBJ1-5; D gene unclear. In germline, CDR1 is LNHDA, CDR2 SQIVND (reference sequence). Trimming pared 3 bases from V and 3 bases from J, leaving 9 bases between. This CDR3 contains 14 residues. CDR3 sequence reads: CASSIPSHNQPQHF. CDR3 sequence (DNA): TGTGCCAGTAGTATCCCTAGCCACAATCAGCCCCAGCATTTT.

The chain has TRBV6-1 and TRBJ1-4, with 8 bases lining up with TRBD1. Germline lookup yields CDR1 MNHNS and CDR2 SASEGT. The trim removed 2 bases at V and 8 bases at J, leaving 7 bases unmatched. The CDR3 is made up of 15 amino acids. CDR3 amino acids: CASSENNRGWEKLFF. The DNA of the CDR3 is TGTGCCAGCAGTGAAAATAACAGGGGGTGGGAAAAACTGTTTTTT.

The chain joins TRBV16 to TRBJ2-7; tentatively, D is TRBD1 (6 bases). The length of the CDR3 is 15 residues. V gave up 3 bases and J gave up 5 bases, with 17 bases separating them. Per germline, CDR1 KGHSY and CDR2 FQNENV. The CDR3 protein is CASSQGHGLSDEQYF. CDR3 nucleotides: TGTGCCAGCAGCCAGGGACATGGCTTAAGCGACGAGCAGTACTTC.

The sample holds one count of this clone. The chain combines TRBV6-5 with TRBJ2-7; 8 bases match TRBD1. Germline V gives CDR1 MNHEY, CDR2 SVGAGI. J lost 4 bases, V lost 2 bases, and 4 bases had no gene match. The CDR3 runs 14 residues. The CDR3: CASSYADRGYEQYF. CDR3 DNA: TGTGCCAGCAGTTACGCCGACAGGGGATACGAGCAGTACTTC.

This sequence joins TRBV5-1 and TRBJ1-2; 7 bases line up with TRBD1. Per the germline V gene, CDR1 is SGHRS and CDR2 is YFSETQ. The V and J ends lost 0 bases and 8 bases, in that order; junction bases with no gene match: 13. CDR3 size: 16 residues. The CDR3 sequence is CASSLEGGGLGIGYTF. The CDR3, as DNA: TGCGCCAGCAGCTTGGAAGGGGGCGGCTTGGGGATCGGCTACACCTTC.

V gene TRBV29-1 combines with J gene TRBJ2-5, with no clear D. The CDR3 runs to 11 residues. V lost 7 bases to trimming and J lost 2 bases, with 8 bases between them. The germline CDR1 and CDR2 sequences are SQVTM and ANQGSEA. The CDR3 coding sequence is TGCAGCGAGATAGAGCAAGAGACCCAGTACTTC. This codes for CSEIEQETQYF.

As DNA, the CDR3 is TGTGCCGGGGGACAGGGGGACACTGAAGCTTTCTTT. This gives the protein CAGGQGDTEAFF. The chain recombines TRBV2 with TRBJ1-1; TRBD1 agrees at 11 bases. This CDR3 spans 12 amino acids. Trimming at V came to 11 bases and at J to 3 bases, leaving 2 bases not matched to a gene. Germline V CDR1 and CDR2: SNHLY, FYNNEI.

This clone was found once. CDR3 protein: CASSLSARGEKLFF. The DNA of the CDR3 is TGTGCCAGCAGTTTATCGGCCAGGGGTGAAAAACTGTTTTTT. The chain is built from TRBV27 and TRBJ1-4, with a tentative D call TRBD1 (6 bases). Trimming shortened V by 0 bases and J by 7 bases, and 9 bases separated the two germline ends. The CDR3 is 14 residues long. Per the germline V gene, CDR1 is MNHEY and CDR2 is SMNVEV (reference sequence). Variable domain in full (rest from reference TRBV27 and TRBJ1-4): EAQVTQNPRYLITVTGKKLTVTCSQNMNHEYMSWYRQDPGLGLRQIYYSMNVEVTDKGDVPEGYKVSRKEKRNFPLILESPSPNQTSLYFCASSLSARGEKLFFGSGTQLSVL.